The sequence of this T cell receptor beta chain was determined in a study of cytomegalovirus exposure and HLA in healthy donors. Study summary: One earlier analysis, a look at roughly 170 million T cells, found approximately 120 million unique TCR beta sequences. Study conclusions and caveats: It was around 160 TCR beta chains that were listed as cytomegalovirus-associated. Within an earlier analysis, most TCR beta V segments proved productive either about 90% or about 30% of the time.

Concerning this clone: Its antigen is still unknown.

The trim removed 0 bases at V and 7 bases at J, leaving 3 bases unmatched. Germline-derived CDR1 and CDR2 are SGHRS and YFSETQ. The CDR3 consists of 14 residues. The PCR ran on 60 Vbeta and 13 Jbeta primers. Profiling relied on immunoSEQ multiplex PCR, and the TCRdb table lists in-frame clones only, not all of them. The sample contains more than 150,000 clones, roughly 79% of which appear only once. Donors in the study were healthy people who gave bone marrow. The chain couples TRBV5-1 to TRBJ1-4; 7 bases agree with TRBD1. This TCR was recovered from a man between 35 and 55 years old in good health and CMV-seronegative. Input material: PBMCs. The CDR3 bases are TGCGCCAGCAGCTTGGTAGGGGGCGGTGAAAAACTGTTTTTT. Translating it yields CASSLVGGGEKLFF. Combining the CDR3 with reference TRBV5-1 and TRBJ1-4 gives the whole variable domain KAGVTQTPRYLIKTRGQQVTLSCSPISGHRSVSWYQQTPGQGLQFLFEYFSETQRNKGNFPGRFSGRQFSNSRSEMNVSTLELGDSALYLCASSLVGGGEKLFFGSGTQLSVL.